This T cell receptor (beta chain) derives from a study of T-cell reconstitution after alpha-beta-depleted transplantation in children. Only a few counts were recorded for this clonotype. Unique molecular identifiers were used to barcode this TCRbeta library. Each CDR3 protein is one row after TCRdb ran MiXCR on the PCR reads. The sample consists of fewer than 550,000 distinct CDR3 sequences, 15% to 20% of them appearing once. Source: PBMCs, mostly from graft donor cells, taken 360 days after TCRalphabeta/CD19-depleted stem cell transplant. The receptor was derived from a boy younger than two who had a stem cell transplant for Wiskott-Aldrich syndrome, so the T cells may come from the graft donor.

The CDR3 loop is CASSQGLPLLAKNIQYF. CDR3 DNA sequence: TGCGCCAGCAGCCAAGGACTGCCCCTTTTAGCCAAAAACATTCAGTACTTC. The V and J genes are TRBV4-1 and TRBJ2-4; no clear D gene. The V end lost 1 base, the J end lost 0 bases, and 13 bases lay between the germline ends. CDR1 is MGHRA and CDR2 is YSYEKL in the germline V gene. CDR3 length: 17 residues.